These 3 T cell receptor beta chains were all obtained from the same sample, sequenced in a study of response to subunit inactivated influenza vaccine. TCRdb fed the RT-PCR reads into MiXCR, producing one record per CDR3 protein. The table lists under 550,000 distinct CDR3 sequences, 7.5% to 8.5% of them singletons. Sample: PBMCs from blood, taken approximately 25 months after vaccination. Receptors originate from a man aged 50 to 75 who received an inactivated influenza vaccine.

This clonotype showed up many times. The CDR3 bases are TGTGCCAGCAGTTTCCGCTTCGGGTACCAGCAGTTCTTC. This codes for CASSFRFGYQQFF. The rearrangement links TRBV28 to TRBJ2-1; D is undetermined. Trimming shortened V by 3 bases and J by 11 bases, and 14 bases separated the two germline ends. CDR3 size: 13 residues. Germline CDR1 and CDR2: MDHEN and SYDVKM.

The genes are TRBV5-1 and TRBJ2-1; TRBD1 might be the D (6 bases). CDR1 is SGHRS and CDR2 is YFSETQ in the germline V gene. The CDR3 is 15 amino acids. The ends were cut back, 0 bases at V and 5 bases at J, with 12 bases in the middle. CDR3 nucleotide sequence: TGCGCCAGCAGCTTGGCTGGGAAGGGGGACAATGAGCAGTTCTTC. It encodes CASSLAGKGDNEQFF.

This clonotype was found a few times. This chain connects TRBV7-2 to TRBJ2-3; maybe TRBD2 (6 bases). Trimming removed 2 bases from V and 1 base from J, with 10 bases in between. In germline, CDR1 is SGHTA, CDR2 FQGNSA. The CDR3 is made up of 15 amino acids. In DNA form, the CDR3 reads TGTGCCAGCAGCTTAAAGGCGGGGCGCACAGATACGCAGTATTTT. Protein: CASSLKAGRTDTQYF.